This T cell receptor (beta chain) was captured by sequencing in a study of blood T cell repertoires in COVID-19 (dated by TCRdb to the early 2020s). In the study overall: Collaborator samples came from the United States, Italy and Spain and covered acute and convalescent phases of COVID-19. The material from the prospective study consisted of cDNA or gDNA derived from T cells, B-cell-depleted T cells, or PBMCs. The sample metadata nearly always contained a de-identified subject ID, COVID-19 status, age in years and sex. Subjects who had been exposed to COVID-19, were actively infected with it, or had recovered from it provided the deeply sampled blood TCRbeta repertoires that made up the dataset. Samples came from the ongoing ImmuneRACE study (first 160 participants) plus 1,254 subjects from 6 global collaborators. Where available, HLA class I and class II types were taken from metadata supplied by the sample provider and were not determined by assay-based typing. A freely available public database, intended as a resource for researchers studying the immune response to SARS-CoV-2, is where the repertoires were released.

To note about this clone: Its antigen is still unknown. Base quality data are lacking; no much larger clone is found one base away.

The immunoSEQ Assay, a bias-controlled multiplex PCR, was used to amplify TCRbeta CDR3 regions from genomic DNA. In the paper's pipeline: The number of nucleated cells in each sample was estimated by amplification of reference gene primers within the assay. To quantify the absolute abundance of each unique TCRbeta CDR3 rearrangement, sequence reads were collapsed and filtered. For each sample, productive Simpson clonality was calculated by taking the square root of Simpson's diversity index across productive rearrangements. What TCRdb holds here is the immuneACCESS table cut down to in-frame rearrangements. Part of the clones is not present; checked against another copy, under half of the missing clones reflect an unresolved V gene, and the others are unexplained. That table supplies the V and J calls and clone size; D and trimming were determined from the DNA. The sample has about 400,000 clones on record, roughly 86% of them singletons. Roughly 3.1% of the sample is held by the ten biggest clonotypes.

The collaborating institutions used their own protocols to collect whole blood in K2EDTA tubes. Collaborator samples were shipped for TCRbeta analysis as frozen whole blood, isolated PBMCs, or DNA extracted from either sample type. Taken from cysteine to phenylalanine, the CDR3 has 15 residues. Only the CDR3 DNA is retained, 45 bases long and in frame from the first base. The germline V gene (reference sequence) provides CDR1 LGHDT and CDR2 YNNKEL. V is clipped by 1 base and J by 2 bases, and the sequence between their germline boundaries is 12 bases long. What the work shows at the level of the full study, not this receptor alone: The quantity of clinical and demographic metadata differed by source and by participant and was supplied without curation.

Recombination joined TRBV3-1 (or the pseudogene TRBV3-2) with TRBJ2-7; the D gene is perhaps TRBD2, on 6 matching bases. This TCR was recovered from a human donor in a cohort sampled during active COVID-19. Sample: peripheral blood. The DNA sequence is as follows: TGTGCCAGCAGCCAAGGAACTAGCTCAGCCTACGAGCAGTACTTC. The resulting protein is CASSQGTSSAYEQYF.